The 4 T cell receptor beta chains below come from one sample, sequenced in a study of identical twins. TCRdb reprocessed the 5' RACE reads via MiXCR and lists one record per CDR3 protein. This table holds a few hundred thousand distinct CDR3 sequences, more than 9% found once. This sample was shared with a second study, whose subject was yellow fever vaccine responses in identical twins.

What was sequenced was PBMCs. The source is a woman aged 18-29 years in good health.

The rearrangement uses TRBV20-1 and TRBJ2-2; D might be TRBD2 (5 bases). CDR1 DFQATT and CDR2 SNEGSKA come from the germline V gene (reference sequence). This CDR3 has 13 amino acids. V lost 6 bases and J 9 bases, leaving 17 bases between the germline ends. CDR3 bases: TGCAGTGCCTCTACTCTGGGGAGTCGGGAGCTGTTTTTT. Residues: CSASTLGSRELFF.

In this sample, this clonotype turned up many times. The rearrangement joins TRBV12-3 or TRBV12-4 to TRBJ1-6, with D perhaps matching TRBD1 (5 bases). This CDR3 has 14 amino acids. V was pared by 6 bases and J by 5 bases, with 11 bases between. CDR3: CASRPLRDNSPLHF. The CDR3, as DNA: TGTGCCAGCAGACCCCTCAGGGATAATTCACCCCTCCACTTT.

The rearrangement joins TRBV7-2 to TRBJ2-7, with TRBD1 matching over 9 bases. The CDR3 has 16 residues. Losses at the gene ends were 5 bases for V and 2 bases for J; bases not matched to a gene: 10. Germline V CDR1 and CDR2: SGHTA, FQGNSA. In DNA form, the CDR3 reads TGTGCCAGCAGCCGGATGATCGGGACAGGGACCTACGAGCAGTACTTC. Translation gives CASSRMIGTGTYEQYF.

This clonotype was observed a few times. The chain employs TRBV20-1 and TRBJ2-7, with unresolved D. With 6 bases removed from V and 6 bases from J, the gap between germline ends came to 6 bases. Germline loops: CDR1 DFQATT, CDR2 SNEGSKA (reference sequence). The CDR3 covers 9 residues. Here the CDR3 DNA reads TGCAGTGCCCCCAGCGAGCAGTACTTC. Translation gives CSAPSEQYF.